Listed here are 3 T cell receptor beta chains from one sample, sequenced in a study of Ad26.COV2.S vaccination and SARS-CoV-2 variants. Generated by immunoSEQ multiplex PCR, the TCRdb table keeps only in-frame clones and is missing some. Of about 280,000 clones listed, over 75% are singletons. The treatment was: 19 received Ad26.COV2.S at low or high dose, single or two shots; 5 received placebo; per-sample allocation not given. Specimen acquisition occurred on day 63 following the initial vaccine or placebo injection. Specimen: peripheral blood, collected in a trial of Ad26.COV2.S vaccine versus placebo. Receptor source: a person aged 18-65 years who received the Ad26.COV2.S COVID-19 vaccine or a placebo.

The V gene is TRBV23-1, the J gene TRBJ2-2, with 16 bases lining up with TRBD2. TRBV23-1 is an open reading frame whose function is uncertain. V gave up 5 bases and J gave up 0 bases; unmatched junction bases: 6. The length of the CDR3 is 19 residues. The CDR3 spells CASSLPGLAGGPNTGELFF. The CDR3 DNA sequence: TGCGCCAGCAGTTTACCGGGACTAGCGGGAGGGCCGAACACCGGGGAGCTGTTTTTT.

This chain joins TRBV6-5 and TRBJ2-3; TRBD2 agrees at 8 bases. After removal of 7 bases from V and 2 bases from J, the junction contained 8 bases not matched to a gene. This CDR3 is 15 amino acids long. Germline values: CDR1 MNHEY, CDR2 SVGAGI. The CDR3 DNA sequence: TGTGCCAGCAATATCGGACTAGCCCCCACAGATACGCAGTATTTT. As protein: CASNIGLAPTDTQYF.

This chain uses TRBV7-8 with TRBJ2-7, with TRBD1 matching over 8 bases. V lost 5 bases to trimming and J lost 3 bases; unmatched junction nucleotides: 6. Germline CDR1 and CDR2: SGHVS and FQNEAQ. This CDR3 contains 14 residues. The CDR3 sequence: CASSRHGQGYEQYF. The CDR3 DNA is TGTGCCAGCAGCAGACACGGACAGGGCTACGAGCAGTACTTC.